These 22 T cell receptor beta chains came from one sample sequenced in a study of T cell repertoires in cytomegalovirus infection. TCRdb independently ran MiXCR on the reads; one entry per CDR3 protein. The table has about 770,000 distinct CDR3 sequences, just under 30% seen once; the top ten hold over 10%. No cognate antigen is known for these TCRs. This specimen was cultured CD8+ T cells from PBMCs, taken from culture after CMV antigen stimulation. The origin of the receptors is a human donor in good health (CMV status not recorded). Some clones in this sample may be carry-over from other donors' samples.

This chain uses TRBV20-1 with TRBJ1-5, with 7 bases fitting TRBD1. This CDR3 comprises 14 residues. Germline lookup yields CDR1 DFQATT and CDR2 SNEGSKA (reference sequence). The ends lost 5 bases at V and 2 bases at J; junction bases unmatched: 6. The CDR3 DNA reads as TGCAGTGCTTCGCAGGGGGTGGGCAATCAGCCCCAGCATTTT. This gives the protein CSASQGVGNQPQHF.

This clonotype was seen repeatedly, ten times or more. The genes are TRBV7-8 and TRBJ2-1; D uncertain. V dropped 1 base and J dropped 3 bases, with 13 bases sitting between them. The CDR3 is made up of 16 amino acids. Germline V gene sequence: CDR1 SGHVS, CDR2 FQNEAQ. The CDR3 DNA reads as TGTGCCAGCAGCTTAGGTCCGGGTGCAAACTACAATGAGCAGTTCTTC. Translated, it gives CASSLGPGANYNEQFF.

The chain combines TRBV7-6 with TRBJ2-5; D may correspond to TRBD1 or TRBD2 (5 bases each). The germline CDR1 and CDR2 sequences are SGHVS and FNYEAQ. This CDR3 contains 15 residues. With 2 bases removed from V and 4 bases from J, the gap between germline ends came to 14 bases. CDR3 DNA sequence: TGTGCCAGCAGCTTAAATCGGGGCACGGGAGAGACCCAGTACTTC. Protein sequence: CASSLNRGTGETQYF.

The chain carries TRBV19 and TRBJ1-5, with 10 bases that match TRBD1. Looked up from germline, CDR1 is LNHDA and CDR2 is SQIVND (reference sequence). CDR3 length: 17 amino acids. After removal of 7 bases from V and 0 bases from J, the junction contained 9 bases not matched to a gene. CDR3 in DNA: TGTGCCAGTATCGAAGGGACAGGGGACAATAGCAATCAGCCCCAGCATTTT. Protein sequence: CASIEGTGDNSNQPQHF.

This clonotype has a handful of counts. V usage is TRBV7-6 and J usage is TRBJ2-1; the match to TRBD2 covers 8 bases. The CDR3 extends over 13 amino acids. V was pared by 7 bases and J by 7 bases, with 6 bases of the junction left unmatched. Germline V gene data show CDR1 as SGHVS and CDR2 as FNYEAQ. The CDR3 sequence: CASTSGGLNEQFF. The CDR3 bases are TGTGCCAGCACCTCGGGGGGGTTGAATGAGCAGTTCTTC.

J is TRBJ2-5 and V is TRBV20-1; a weak D match, TRBD1 (6 bases). The CDR3 length is 12 residues. Germline V gene sequence: CDR1 DFQATT, CDR2 SNEGSKA (reference sequence). The ends were cut back, 3 bases at V and 2 bases at J, with 7 bases in the middle. CDR3: CSASGQQETQYF. CDR3 DNA sequence: TGCAGTGCTAGCGGACAGCAAGAGACCCAGTACTTC.

The rearrangement joins TRBV6-6 to TRBJ2-1, with 12 bases matching TRBD2. J gave up 5 bases and V 2 bases, and 13 bases lay outside the gene matches. The CDR3 runs 19 residues. Germline assignment: CDR1 MNHNY and CDR2 SVGAGI (reference sequence). The CDR3 bases are TGTGCCAGCAGTTACGGGGGGACATACCTAGCGGGGGGGGACAATGAGCAGTTCTTC. This codes for CASSYGGTYLAGGDNEQFF.

The chain carries TRBV7-3 and TRBJ2-2; possible D gene TRBD1, 6 bases. V lost 1 base to trimming and J lost 3 bases, with 9 bases between them. This CDR3 comprises 15 residues. Germline lookup yields CDR1 SGHTA and CDR2 FQGTGA. The CDR3 coding sequence is TGTGCCAGCAGCTTAAAGGGACATCACACCGGGGAGCTGTTTTTT. Its translation is CASSLKGHHTGELFF.

A few counts support this clonotype. The chain joins TRBV4-1 to TRBJ2-2; 9 nucleotides agree with TRBD1. This CDR3 is 16 amino acids long. From germline, CDR1 is MGHRA and CDR2 YSYEKL. The J segment lost 4 bases and the V segment lost 3 bases, leaving 6 bases of the junction unmatched. The CDR3 is CASSQSGTGLTGELFF. Here the CDR3 DNA reads TGCGCCAGCAGCCAGTCCGGGACAGGGCTCACCGGGGAGCTGTTTTTT.

In DNA, the CDR3 is TGTGCCAGCAGTGAAGAAGTTCGGGATACGCAGTATTTT. Protein product: CASSEEVRDTQYF. V is TRBV25-1 and J is TRBJ2-3, with D uncertain. The CDR3 spans 13 residues. CDR1 and CDR2 from the germline V gene are MGHDK and SYGVNS. The V end was cut by 2 bases, the J end by 6 bases, with 9 bases between. Together with reference TRBV25-1 and TRBJ2-3, the CDR3 gives the full variable domain: EADIYQTPRYLVIGTGKKITLECSQTMGHDKMYWYQQDPGMELHLIHYSYGVNSTEKGDLSSESTVSRIRTEHFPLTLESARPSHTSQYLCASSEEVRDTQYFGPGTRLTVL.

Only a few counts were recorded for this clonotype. V gene TRBV6-1 combines with J gene TRBJ2-1; TRBD1 agrees at 10 bases. Per the germline V gene, CDR1 is MNHNS and CDR2 is SASEGT. V was clipped by 7 bases and J by 3 bases; unmatched bases: 21. The CDR3 has 20 residues. The CDR3 region is CASMMGQGNMRGGNYNEQFF. The CDR3 region has the DNA TGTGCCAGCATGATGGGACAGGGGAATATGCGTGGAGGGAACTACAATGAGCAGTTCTTC.

This clonotype was seen at least ten times. This rearrangement joins TRBV3-1 to TRBJ2-1; 9 bases line up with TRBD2. Germline V gene data show CDR1 as LGHDT and CDR2 as YNNKEL (reference sequence). V lost 1 base to trimming and J lost 13 bases; unmatched junction nucleotides: 14. CDR3 length equals 16 residues. The CDR3 DNA reads as TGTGCCAGCAGCCAAGTATCAGCGGGGGGCCCCGGGGGTCAGTTCTTC. Its protein is CASSQVSAGGPGGQFF.

The rearrangement joins TRBV12-3 or TRBV12-4 to TRBJ2-2; maybe TRBD1 (6 bases). Trimming stripped 8 bases from V and 6 bases from J, with 19 bases between. The CDR3 runs to 15 residues. CDR3 sequence: CASFLSGTSAGELFF. In DNA, the CDR3 is TGTGCCAGCTTCCTTTCCGGGACATCGGCCGGGGAGCTGTTTTTT.

The V gene is TRBV28, the J gene TRBJ1-4; no clear D gene. V lost 2 bases and J 2 bases, leaving 12 bases between the germline ends. Germline CDR1 is MDHEN and CDR2 is SYDVKM. The length of the CDR3 is 16 residues. The chain's CDR3 is CASSLEGLVTNEKLFF. The DNA for the CDR3 is TGTGCCAGCAGTTTAGAGGGTTTGGTGACTAATGAAAAACTGTTTTTT.

The chain uses TRBV27 and TRBJ2-5, with D unclear. The germline V and J ends were trimmed by 4 bases and 5 bases, with 11 bases remaining between them. Germline V gene data show CDR1 as MNHEY and CDR2 as SMNVEV (reference sequence). The CDR3 is 13 amino acids. CDR3 DNA: TGTGCCAGCAGTTCGGGTAGTTTGGAGACCCAGTACTTC. It encodes CASSSGSLETQYF.

J is TRBJ2-7 and V is TRBV5-1; tentatively, D is TRBD2 (5 bases). The CDR3 totals 16 residues. Germline loops: CDR1 SGHRS, CDR2 YFSETQ. The V end lost 4 bases, the J end lost 3 bases, and 20 bases lay between the germline ends. DNA for the CDR3: TGCGCCAGCAGCCTGTTGTGGCAGTGGACTGACTACGAGCAGTACGTC. Protein: CASSLLWQWTDYEQYV.

The genes are TRBV7-3 and TRBJ2-1; 12 positions match TRBD2. The CDR3 runs to 15 residues. Trimming cost V 6 bases and J 7 bases; bases outside gene matches: 7. Germline CDR1 and CDR2: SGHTA and FQGTGA. The CDR3 bases are TGTGCCAGCAGTTCTAGCGGGGGGGGCCGGAATGAGCAGTTCTTC. Its protein product is CASSSSGGGRNEQFF. Variable domain in full (rest from reference TRBV7-3 and TRBJ2-1): GAGVSQTPSNKVTEKGKYVELRCDPISGHTALYWYRQSLGQGPEFLIYFQGTGAADDSGLPNDRFFAVRPEGSVSTLKIQRTERGDSAVYLCASSSSGGGRNEQFFGPGTRLTVL.

This rearrangement joins TRBV15 to TRBJ2-3, with TRBD2 identical over 8 bases. CDR3 length equals 15 residues. Germline V gene lookup returns CDR1 LNHNV and CDR2 YYDKDF (reference sequence). The J segment lost 3 bases and the V segment lost 4 bases, leaving 6 bases of the junction unmatched. The CDR3 loop reads CATSTSSGGTDTQYF. As DNA, the CDR3 is TGTGCCACCAGCACCTCCAGCGGGGGAACAGATACGCAGTATTTT. Drawing the rest from reference TRBV15 and TRBJ2-3, the complete variable domain is DAMVIQNPRYQVTQFGKPVTLSCSQTLNHNVMYWYQQKSSQAPKLLFHYYDKDFNNEADTPDNFQSRRPNTSFCFLDIRSPGLGDTAMYLCATSTSSGGTDTQYFGPGTRLTVL.

This clonotype has a count of ten or more. The chain has TRBV12-3 or TRBV12-4 and TRBJ2-3; D perhaps matches TRBD1 (5 bases). The V gene lost 7 bases and the J gene lost 3 bases, with 11 bases spanning the gap. The CDR3 has 13 amino acids. The CDR3 spells CASTPRETDTQYF. DNA of the CDR3: TGTGCCAGCACCCCCAGGGAAACAGATACGCAGTATTTT.

A few counts support this clonotype. V gene TRBV7-8 combines with J gene TRBJ1-5; a possible D gene is TRBD1 (6 bases). Trimming stripped 5 bases from V and 5 bases from J, with 16 bases between. CDR1 and CDR2 (germline): SGHVS, FQNEAQ. The CDR3 has 15 amino acids. CDR3 sequence (DNA): TGTGCCAGCAGCCAAGGGCCCGGGGGCCATCAGCCCCAGCATTTT. Protein product: CASSQGPGGHQPQHF. Filled out from reference TRBV7-8 and TRBJ1-5, the complete variable domain reads GAGVSQSPRYKVAKRGQDVALRCDPISGHVSLFWYQQALGQGPEFLTYFQNEAQLDKSGLPSDRFFAERPEGSVSTLKIQRTQQEDSAVYLCASSQGPGGHQPQHFGDGTRLSIL.

V usage is TRBV9 and J usage is TRBJ1-2, with 7 bases that match TRBD1. J lost 4 bases, V lost 4 bases, and 10 bases had no gene match. Germline V lookup: CDR1 SGDLS, CDR2 YYNGEE. This CDR3 comprises 15 residues. The CDR3 DNA reads TGTGCCAGCAGCCCCCGGGACAGTGCCTTCTATGGCTACACCTTC. It encodes CASSPRDSAFYGYTF. Complete variable domain (other parts from reference TRBV9 and TRBJ1-2): DSGVTQTPKHLITATGQRVTLRCSPRSGDLSVYWYQQSLDQGLQFLIQYYNGEERAKGNILERFSAQQFPDLHSELNLSSLELGDSALYFCASSPRDSAFYGYTFGSGTRLTVV.

This clonotype was seen a handful of times. The CDR3 spells CASSASTGFGSPLHF. The CDR3 DNA follows: TGTGCCAGCAGCGCCTCGACAGGGTTCGGTTCACCCCTCCACTTT. The chain has TRBV7-9 and TRBJ1-6, with 7 nucleotides matching TRBD1. The CDR3 contains 15 residues. V lost 5 bases to trimming and J lost 9 bases; unmatched junction nucleotides: 10. CDR1 is SEHNR, CDR2 FQNEAQ, per germline (reference sequence).